Below are 14 T cell receptor beta chains sequenced from a single sample in a study of radiotherapy plus CTLA-4 blockade in lung cancer. The repertoire was sequenced with immunoSEQ multiplex PCR; TCRdb's copy has only in-frame clones and lacks some. The sample consists of roughly 85,000 clones, more than 75% of them appearing once. This specimen was peripheral blood, taken from a patient treated with radiotherapy plus ipilimumab. These receptors all come from a human donor with non-small cell lung cancer that progressed on radiotherapy plus ipilimumab.

The V gene is TRBV30, the J gene TRBJ1-2, with 7 positions matching TRBD1. The V gene's germline CDR1 is GTSNPN and CDR2 SVGIG (reference sequence). Trimming took 5 bases from V and 4 from J; bases not matched to a gene: 4. This CDR3 has 12 amino acids. The CDR3 sequence: CAWGRDSYGYTF. CDR3 coding DNA: TGTGCCTGGGGCCGGGACAGCTATGGCTACACCTTC.

The rearrangement links TRBV5-1 to TRBJ2-2, with a possible D match to TRBD1 (6 bases). V gave up 2 bases and J gave up 6 bases, with 8 bases separating them. Germline CDR1 reads SGHRS; CDR2 reads YFSETQ. This CDR3 region has 13 residues. Here the CDR3 reads CASSFGQSGELFF. The CDR3 nucleotides read TGCGCCAGCAGCTTTGGACAGTCCGGGGAGCTGTTTTTT.

Written as DNA, the CDR3 is TGTGCCAGCAGCTTAGTCGGGGGGGCTCTAGAGACCCAGTACTTC. Residues: CASSLVGGALETQYF. The rearrangement uses TRBV7-2 and TRBJ2-5; 8 bases map to TRBD2. CDR3 length equals 15 residues. The V gene's germline CDR1 is SGHTA and CDR2 FQGNSA. Unmatched junction bases numbered 5, after V lost 1 base and J lost 4 bases.

This clone was detected once. The chain recombines TRBV10-3 with TRBJ2-5; weak D call: TRBD1 (6 bases). The length of the CDR3 is 16 residues. Germline-derived CDR1 and CDR2 are ENHRY and SYGVKD. Trimming took off 2 bases at V and 3 bases at J, with 16 bases between the two ends. DNA for the CDR3: TGTGCCATCAGTGAGGGCCCAGGGGTGGGCGAAGAGACCCAGTACTTC. Residues: CAISEGPGVGEETQYF.

The V gene is TRBV19, the J gene TRBJ1-3; maybe TRBD1 (5 bases). The V end was cut by 7 bases, the J end by 5 bases, with 18 bases between. Germline CDR1 and CDR2: LNHDA and SQIVND (reference sequence). This CDR3 is 15 amino acids long. The CDR3 here is CASTQTGTQRNTIYF. The CDR3 DNA follows: TGTGCCAGTACCCAGACCGGGACCCAAAGAAACACCATATATTTT.

The genes are TRBV27 and TRBJ2-5; 10 nucleotides agree with TRBD2. V shed 4 bases and J 5 bases; nucleotides not matched to a gene: 7. Germline CDR1 MNHEY, CDR2 SMNVEV (reference sequence). The CDR3 covers 15 residues. In DNA form, the CDR3 reads TGTGCCAGCAGTTCGCAGCGGGAGGGCCAGGAGACCCAGTACTTC. Its protein is CASSSQREGQETQYF.

This clone was seen more than once but under ten times. The rearrangement uses TRBV14 and TRBJ1-6, with 10 nucleotides matching TRBD1. The CDR3 runs 16 residues. Trimming took 4 bases from V and 5 from J; bases not matched to a gene: 5. Germline V CDR1 and CDR2: SGHDN, FVKESK. The CDR3 here is CASSLEDRGDNSPLHF. The CDR3 bases are TGTGCCAGCAGCCTCGAGGACAGGGGGGATAATTCACCCCTCCACTTT.

The chain is built from TRBV12-2 and TRBJ2-1; the D call TRBD2 from the table was never checked on the DNA. TRBV12-2 is deemed a pseudogene. The CDR3 extends over 16 amino acids. DNA of the CDR3: TGTGCAAGTCGCCATCCCCCTAGCGGGAGCTACAATGAGCAGTTCTTC. This sequence encodes CASRHPPSGSYNEQFF.

The rearrangement links TRBV5-6 to TRBJ1-2; 11 bases agree with TRBD1. The CDR3 has 15 amino acids. Germline CDR1 SGHDT, CDR2 YYEEEE. J was trimmed by 4 bases and V by 4 bases; bases with no gene match: 6. The CDR3 sequence is CASSPGTGGFYGYTF. The CDR3 coding sequence is TGTGCCAGCAGCCCCGGGACAGGGGGTTTCTATGGCTACACCTTC.

The chain joins TRBV18 to TRBJ2-1, with 7 bases that match TRBD1. V lost 3 bases to trimming and J lost 10 bases; unmatched junction nucleotides: 3. CDR3 length equals 12 residues. Germline CDR1 reads KGHSH; CDR2 reads LQKENI. The CDR3: CASSPGQAEQFF. CDR3 DNA: TGTGCCAGCTCACCCGGACAGGCAGAGCAGTTCTTC.

The rearrangement joins TRBV18 to TRBJ2-3; D gene ambiguous. CDR3 size: 15 residues. Germline CDR1 is KGHSH and CDR2 is LQKENI. V was clipped by 5 bases and J by 2 bases, with 14 bases between them. The CDR3 region has the DNA TGTGCCAGCTCATCTATCCCGGAAAACACAGATACGCAGTATTTT. It codes for CASSSIPENTDTQYF.

The J gene is TRBJ2-7, the V gene TRBV6-6, with D perhaps matching TRBD2 (6 bases). V shed 4 bases and J shed 4 bases, with 17 bases lying between them. The CDR3 spans 15 residues. Germline CDR1 reads MNHNY; CDR2 reads SVGAGI (reference sequence). DNA of the CDR3: TGTGCCAGCAGTTGGCAGACTAGTTGGTCATACGAGCAGTACTTC. Protein product: CASSWQTSWSYEQYF.

The chain is built from TRBV15 and TRBJ1-4; D uncertain. V lost 1 base and J lost 7, with 7 bases in between. The CDR3 runs 13 residues. Germline V CDR1 and CDR2: LNHNV, YYDKDF (reference sequence). CDR3 DNA: TGTGCCACCAGCAGAGCTCCTTCTGAAAAACTGTTTTTT. Its translation is CATSRAPSEKLFF.

J is TRBJ1-5 and V is TRBV7-8; D perhaps matches TRBD1 (6 bases). V was cut by 1 base and J by 12 bases, with 16 bases left in between. The CDR3 loop spans 14 amino acids. The germline V gene encodes CDR1 SGHVS and CDR2 FQNEAQ. CDR3 residues: CASSLEQGSPVQHF. CDR3 bases: TGTGCCAGCAGCTTAGAACAGGGTTCCCCGGTCCAGCATTTT.